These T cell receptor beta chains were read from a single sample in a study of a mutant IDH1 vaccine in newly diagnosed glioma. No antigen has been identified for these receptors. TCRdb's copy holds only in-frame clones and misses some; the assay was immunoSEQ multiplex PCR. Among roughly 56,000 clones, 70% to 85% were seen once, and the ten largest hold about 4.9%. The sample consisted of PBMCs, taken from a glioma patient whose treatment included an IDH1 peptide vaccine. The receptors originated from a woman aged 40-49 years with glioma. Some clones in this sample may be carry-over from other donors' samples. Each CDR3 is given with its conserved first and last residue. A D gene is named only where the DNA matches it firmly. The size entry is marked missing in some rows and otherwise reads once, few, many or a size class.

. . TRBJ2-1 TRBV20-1 TGCAGTGTTACCCGGGGGAATGAGCAGTTCTTC CSVTRGNEQFF
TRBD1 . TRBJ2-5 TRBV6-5 TGTGCCAGCACCTCATGGTTGGGACAGCAAGAGACCCAGTACTTC CASTSWLGQQETQYF
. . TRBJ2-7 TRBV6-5 TGTGCCAGCAGTTACGGGCTCCGCTTAGACGAGCAGTACTTC CASSYGLRLDEQYF
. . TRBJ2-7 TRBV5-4 TGTGCCAGCAGCTGGAAGGACGGCTACGAGCAGTACTTC CASSWKDGYEQYF
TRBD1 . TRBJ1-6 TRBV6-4 TGTGCCAGCAGGCGAGAGGGGACAGGCTCCTATAATTCACCCCTCCACTTT CASRREGTGSYNSPLHF
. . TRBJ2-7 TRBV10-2 TGCGCCAGCAGTGTGAACAGGAACTACGAGCAGTACTTC CASSVNRNYEQYF
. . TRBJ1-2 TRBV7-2 TGTGCCAGCAGCTTAGAGGGCAGTGTGTTAAGCTACACCTTC CASSLEGSVLSYTF
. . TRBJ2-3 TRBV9 TGTGCCAGCAGCGTAGCTGAGGATTGGGCAGATACGCAGTATTTT CASSVAEDWADTQYF
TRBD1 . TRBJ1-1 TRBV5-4 TGTGCCAGCAGCTCGAGGACAGGGGGCTTAACTGAAGCTTTCTTT CASSSRTGGLTEAFF
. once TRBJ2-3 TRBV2 TGTGCCAGCAGGCCGGGCTATCAAAATACGCAGTATTTT CASRPGYQNTQYF
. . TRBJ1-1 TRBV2 TGTGCCAGCAGTGACCCGGACGCCACTGAAGCTTTCTTT CASSDPDATEAFF
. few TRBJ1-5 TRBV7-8 TGTGCCAGCAGCTTAAGCAGTGGCAATCAGCCCCAGCATTTT CASSLSSGNQPQHF
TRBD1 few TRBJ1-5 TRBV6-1 TGTGCCAGCAGTGATCGGGACAGGGGTGATAATCAGCCCCAGCATTTT CASSDRDRGDNQPQHF
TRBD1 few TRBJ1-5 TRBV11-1 TGTGCCAGCAGCGAGGACAGGCACGGGCCCCAGCATTTT CASSEDRHGPQHF
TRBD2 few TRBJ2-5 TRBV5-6 TGTGCCAGCAGCAAACTGGGGGGACTAGCGGTTCAAGAGACCCAGTACTTC CASSKLGGLAVQETQYF
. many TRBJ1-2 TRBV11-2 TGTGCCAGCCAGCCCCCAGACTTCCGTCGGGGCTACACCTTC CASQPPDFRRGYTF
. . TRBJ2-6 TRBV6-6 TGTGCCAGCAGCCCACCGAACAGGGCCGGGGCCAACGTCCTGACTTTC CASSPPNRAGANVLTF